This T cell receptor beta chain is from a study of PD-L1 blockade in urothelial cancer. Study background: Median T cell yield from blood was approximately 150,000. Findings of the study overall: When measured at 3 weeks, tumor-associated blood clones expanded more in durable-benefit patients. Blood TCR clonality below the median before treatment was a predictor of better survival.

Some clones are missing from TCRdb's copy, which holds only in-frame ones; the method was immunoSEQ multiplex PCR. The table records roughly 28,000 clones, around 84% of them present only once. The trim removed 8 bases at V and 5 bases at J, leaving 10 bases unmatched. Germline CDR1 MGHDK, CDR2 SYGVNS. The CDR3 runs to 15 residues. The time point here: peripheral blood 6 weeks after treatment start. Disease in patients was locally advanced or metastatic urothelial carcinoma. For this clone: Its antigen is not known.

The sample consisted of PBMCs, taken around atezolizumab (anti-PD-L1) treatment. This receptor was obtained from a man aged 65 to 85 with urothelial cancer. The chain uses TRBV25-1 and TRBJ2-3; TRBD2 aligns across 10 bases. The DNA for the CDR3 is TGTGCCAGCCCCCCGTCTAGCGGGAGAATAGATACGCAGTATTTT. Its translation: CASPPSSGRIDTQYF.